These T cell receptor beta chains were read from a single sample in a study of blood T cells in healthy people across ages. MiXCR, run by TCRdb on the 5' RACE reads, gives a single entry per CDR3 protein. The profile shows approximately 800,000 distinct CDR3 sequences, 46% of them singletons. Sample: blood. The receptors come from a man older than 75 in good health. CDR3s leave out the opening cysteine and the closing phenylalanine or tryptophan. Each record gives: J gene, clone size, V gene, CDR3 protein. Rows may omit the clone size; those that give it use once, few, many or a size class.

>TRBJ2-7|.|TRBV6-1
ASRDDALAGGPNYEQY
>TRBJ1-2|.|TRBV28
ASSFGTGFGYGYT
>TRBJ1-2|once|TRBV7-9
ASSLSQGPLNT
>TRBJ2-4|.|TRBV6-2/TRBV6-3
ATSQDRAKNIQY
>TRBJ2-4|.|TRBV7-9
ASSLRGGTTTDIQY
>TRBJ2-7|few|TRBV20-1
SAARGSPLEQY
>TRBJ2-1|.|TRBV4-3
ASSQRWERASGWSNYNEQF
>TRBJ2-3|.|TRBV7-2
ASSPLGQGATDTQY
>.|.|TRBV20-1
SARSPAGAPNEQY
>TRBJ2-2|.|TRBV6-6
ASSFIITGELF
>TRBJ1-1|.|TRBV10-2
ASSEPGQYTEAF
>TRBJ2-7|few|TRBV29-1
SVGGQGSYEQY
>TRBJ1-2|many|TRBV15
ATSRVGRVDYGYT
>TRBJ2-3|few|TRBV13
ASSLAGAADTQY
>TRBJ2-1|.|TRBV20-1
SAREGNYNEQF
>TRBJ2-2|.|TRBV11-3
ASSSAGGLSGGELF
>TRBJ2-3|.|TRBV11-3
ASSKTDLSTDTQY
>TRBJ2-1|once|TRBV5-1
ASSPDLLEGEQF
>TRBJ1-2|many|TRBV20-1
SAREPTGTLAGYT
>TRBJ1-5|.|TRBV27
ASSLDRAEGQPQH
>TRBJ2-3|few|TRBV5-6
ASSDFGGTTDTQY
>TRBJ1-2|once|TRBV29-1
SVLEGDYSYT